The present entry profiles one T cell receptor beta chain with its context. The target antigen is unknown. The CDR3 has 15 amino acids. Germline V gene data show CDR1 as LGHNA and CDR2 as YSLEER. The entry originates in a study of cytomegalovirus exposure and HLA in healthy donors. For the study at large: Of several hundred genotyped donors, 80% to 85% grouped in the Caucasian-associated ancestry cluster. Study-wide results and limits: Some V segments, including TRBV6-2 and TRBV6-3, were excluded as indistinguishable.

PCR used 60 Vbeta primers and 13 Jbeta primers. Original data processing: Around 11 million shared chains were among about 80 million unique TCR beta chains counted in a later analysis. TCRdb's table, derived via immunoSEQ multiplex PCR, lists solely in-frame clones and lacks some. V and J calls and clone size are those listed in that table; D and trimming were worked out from the DNA. The sample contains roughly 150,000 clones, around 75% of which appear only once. The TCR comes from a female donor in good health and CMV-seronegative. The chain carries TRBV4-3 and TRBJ2-5, with TRBD1 as a possible D gene (6 bases). The end of the DNA aligns better with TRBJ2-7, so the J call may be wrong. The sample comprised PBMCs. The CDR3 DNA reads TGCGCCAGCAGCCAAGAACTTCAGGGGTCCTACGAGCAGTACTTC. It codes for CASSQELQGSYEQYF.